This entry features one T cell receptor (beta chain) sequence. These data originate in a study of blood T cell repertoires in COVID-19. Study as a whole: Acute-phase and convalescent COVID-19 samples originated in the United States, Italy and Spain. Nucleic acid was either cDNA or gDNA, and it came from T cells, B-cell-depleted T cells, or PBMCs.

Per the original data handling: Quantification of nucleated cells was approximated via reference gene primer amplification. Data came from immunoSEQ multiplex PCR; TCRdb stores just in-frame clones and leaves some out. V, J and clone size are those of that table, while D and trimming were read from the DNA. Among about 280,000 clones, about nine tenths were seen once, and the ten largest hold less than 3%. V trimming: 7 bases; J trimming: 7 bases; junction bases outside the gene matches: 9. The germline V gene has CDR1 SQVTM and CDR2 ANQGSEA. This CDR3 has 12 amino acids. The sequence was obtained from a young woman with active or convalescent COVID-19. This chain uses TRBV29-1 with TRBJ1-2, with TRBD1 identical over 7 bases. Sequencing was performed on peripheral blood. The CDR3 sequence: CSAEGTVVGYTF. The CDR3 DNA sequence: TGCAGCGCCGAAGGGACAGTCGTTGGCTACACCTTC.